The source of this T cell receptor beta chain is a study of blood T cell repertoires in COVID-19 (dated by TCRdb to 2020 to 2021). General notes on the study: Collaborator samples came from the United States, Italy and Spain and covered acute and convalescent phases of COVID-19. Subjects who had been exposed to COVID-19, were actively infected with it, or had recovered from it provided the deeply sampled blood TCRbeta repertoires that made up the dataset. Where available, HLA class I and class II types were taken from metadata supplied by the sample provider and were not determined by assay-based typing. A de-identified subject ID, COVID-19 status, age in years and sex were almost always included in the sample metadata. The samples were drawn from two sources: the first 160 participants of the ongoing ImmuneRACE study, and over 950 subjects contributed by 6 global collaborators. The repertoires were made available in a free public database intended to serve as a resource for research on the immune response to SARS-CoV-2. The prospective study material was composed of cDNA or gDNA derived from T cells, B-cell-depleted T cells, or PBMCs. On the study overall, not on this receptor specifically: The amount of clinical and demographic metadata varied by source and participant and was provided uncurated.

Participants in the prospective study were enrolled through a virtual design, were aged 18 to 89 years, and lived in about two dozen United States geographic areas. Cohort assignment in the prospective study relied on participant-reported clinical history from a screening survey and a study questionnaire. For ImmuneRACE Cohort 3, a participant was defined as recovered based on two consecutive negative NP/OP PCR tests, clearance by a healthcare professional, or resolution of symptoms. Mobile phlebotomists in the prospective study collected whole blood, serum and a nasopharyngeal or oropharyngeal swab from every participant. Over an approximately 2-month period, participants in the prospective study had the option of providing additional blood draws and questionnaires. Before DNA extraction, prospective study blood samples were shipped either frozen or at room temperature. The immunoSEQ Assay, a bias-controlled multiplex PCR, was used to amplify TCRbeta CDR3 regions from genomic DNA. Regarding the original processing steps: Nucleated cell counts per sample were estimated from amplification of reference gene primers within the assay. To quantify the absolute abundance of each unique TCRbeta CDR3 rearrangement, sequence reads were collapsed and filtered. For each sample, productive Simpson clonality was calculated as the square root of Simpson's diversity index across productive rearrangements. The table comes from immuneACCESS by way of TCRdb, which keeps in-frame sequences with V and J called. Part of the clones is missing from these tables; in studies checked, under half for an unresolved V gene and the rest for unknown reasons. V, J and clone size reflect that table, while D and trimming were determined from the DNA. The sample data list 180,000 or so clones, and around 83% of these were observed just once. About 6.3% of the sample is in the top ten clones.

About this clone itself: Its antigen specificity is not known. Per-base qualities were not stored, and no clone one base away is much larger.

V gives up 3 bases and J gives up 6 bases, and the segment between their germline ends measures 11 bases. Per the germline V gene, MDHEN is the CDR1 and SYDVKM is the CDR2. The CDR3, from cysteine to phenylalanine, totals 13 residues. Of all the DNA, just the CDR3 is kept, 39 bases in frame from base 1. Recombination connected TRBV28 to TRBJ1-2; no D segment can be confidently identified. This clonotype was sampled from a middle-aged man who had recovered from COVID-19. The sample consisted of PBMCs or T cells enriched from blood (not recorded which). The nucleotide sequence reads as follows: TGTGCCAGCAGTTTCGGGGAATTCAATGGCTACACCTTC. This yields the protein CASSFGEFNGYTF.